The 9 T cell receptor beta chains listed next were all sequenced from one sample in a study of tissue T cells after allogeneic stem cell transplantation. Libraries were prepared by immunoSEQ multiplex PCR; TCRdb keeps only in-frame clonotypes and omits some of them. The top ten hold less than 0.8% of the sample, which has 20,000 to 25,000 clones, just under 75% seen once. Sequencing was performed on spleen. These receptors all stem from a female BALB/c mouse in good health. As its MHC haplotype, the strain has H2-d.

Concerning this clone itself: Germline and genes: mouse. The CDR3 goes on 1 residue after the read ends, and that part is filled in from the germline J gene. V is TRBV2 and J is TRBJ2-7; 8 positions match TRBD1. Germline CDR1 and CDR2: LGHNA and YSYQKL. The CDR3 consists of 13 residues. V shed 3 bases and J 6 bases; nucleotides not matched to a gene: 4. The CDR3 bases that were read are TGTGCCAGCAGCCAGAGGACAGGGATTGAACAGTAC. Residues: CASSQRTGIEQY. The CDR3 as a whole reads CASSQRTGIEQYF.

This clone was detected only a few times. The germline and genes are mouse ones. The read stops 1 residue short of the end of the CDR3; the missing end is completed from the germline J gene. The chain has TRBV14 and TRBJ1-5; 7 bases are a match to TRBD1. V lost 4 bases to trimming and J lost 0 bases; unmatched junction nucleotides: 1. Germline values: CDR1 SGHDT, CDR2 FRDEAV. This CDR3 contains 14 residues. The part of the CDR3 DNA that was read is TGTGCCAGCAGTCGACAGGGTAACAACCAGGCTCCGCTT. It codes for CASSRQGNNQAPL. The entire CDR3 protein is CASSRQGNNQAPLF.

Details on this clone: Gene names refer to mouse genes. The read ends 1 residue before the CDR3 terminus; that terminus is restored from the germline J gene. V is TRBV14 and J is TRBJ2-2; D remains unclear. Per the germline V gene, CDR1 is SGHDT and CDR2 is FRDEAV. V gave up 0 bases and J gave up 0 bases, with 0 bases separating them. This CDR3 has 13 residues. The CDR3 loop reads CASSFSNTGQLYF. The CDR3 bases that were read are TGTGCCAGCAGTTTCTCAAACACCGGGCAGCTCTAC.

Worth noting for this clone: Mouse germline and gene names are used. The read terminates 1 residue before the CDR3 end, so the remaining end is supplied by the germline J gene. The rearrangement uses TRBV13-2 and TRBJ2-1, with 10 bases aligning to TRBD2. There are 16 residues in the CDR3. V lost 5 bases, J lost 1 base, and 6 bases stayed unmatched. The V gene's germline CDR1 is NNHNN and CDR2 SYGAGS (reference sequence). Partial CDR3 DNA: TGTGCCAGCGGGGGACTGGGGAGAGGGAACTATGCTGAGCAGTTC. Protein product: CASGGLGRGNYAEQF. The full CDR3 reads CASGGLGRGNYAEQFF.

About this clone: Mouse gene names and germline throughout. The read is 1 residue too short to cover the CDR3 end, so that end is filled in from the germline J gene. The V call is TRBV2, the J call TRBJ2-4; D may be TRBD2 (6 bases). V was trimmed by 2 bases and J by 0 bases, leaving 9 bases between them. Germline V gives CDR1 LGHNA, CDR2 YSYQKL. The CDR3 extends over 15 amino acids. CDR3 residues: CASSQTGQSQNTLYF. CDR3 DNA, as far as it was read: TGTGCCAGCAGCCAAACTGGGCAAAGTCAAAACACCTTGTAC.

This clone turned up a few times. Gene labels here are mouse ones. The observed sequence ends 1 residue before the CDR3 terminus, with the missing tail filled in from the germline J gene. V usage is TRBV19 and J usage is TRBJ2-7; D possibly corresponds to TRBD2 (7 bases). There are 13 residues in the CDR3. Trimming took 1 base from V and 6 from J, leaving 11 bases between them. Germline-derived CDR1 and CDR2 are FNHDT and SITEND (reference sequence). Partial CDR3 DNA: TGTGCCAGCAGTATACTGGGGGCGCGTGAACAGTAC. It specifies CASSILGAREQY. The whole CDR3 protein is CASSILGAREQYF.

In this sample, this clone turned up a few times. Gene names and germline refer to mouse. Sequencing ends 1 residue short of the CDR3 end; the germline J gene provides the rest. The chain has TRBV2 and TRBJ1-5; D is undetermined. Between the trimmed V and J ends, which lost 1 base and 3 bases, there was a span of 7 bases. Germline CDR1 is LGHNA and CDR2 is YSYQKL. CDR3 length: 14 residues. The sequenced part of the CDR3 DNA is TGTGCCAGCAGCCAAGCTAGCCGCAACCAGGCTCCGCTT. This codes for CASSQASRNQAPL. The whole CDR3 sequence is CASSQASRNQAPLF.

In regard to this clone: The gene names here belong to mouse. The chain's CDR3 is CAWSPGGYAEQFF. CDR3 bases read: TGTGCCTGGAGTCCGGGGGGCTATGCTGAGCAGTTC. V is TRBV31 and J is TRBJ2-1; D is possibly TRBD2 (6 bases). The CDR3 goes on 1 residue after the read ends, and that part is filled in from the germline J gene. V was cut by 1 base and J by 3 bases, with 7 bases left in between. From germline, CDR1 is GKSSPN and CDR2 SITVG. This CDR3 comprises 13 residues.

Turning to this clone: Gene names and germline refer to mouse. The sequence runs out 1 residue before the end of the CDR3; the remainder is reconstructed from the germline J gene. The chain joins TRBV29 to TRBJ2-3, with 9 bases aligning to TRBD1. The ends lost 7 bases at V and 0 bases at J; junction bases unmatched: 5. CDR1 is MSHET and CDR2 is SYDVDS in the germline V gene. The CDR3 is made up of 15 amino acids. The CDR3 sequence: CASTPGQGSAETLYF. Incomplete CDR3 DNA: TGTGCTAGCACTCCGGGACAGGGTAGTGCAGAAACGCTGTAT.